This T cell receptor beta chain is from a study of T-cell reconstitution after alpha-beta-depleted transplantation in children. This clonotype has ten or more counts. A TCRbeta library incorporating unique molecular identifiers was prepared. TCRdb reprocessed the PCR reads with MiXCR, giving one entry per CDR3 protein. The sample records about 600,000 distinct CDR3 sequences, 10% being singletons. Germline CDR1 is DFQATT and CDR2 is SNEGSKA (reference sequence). CDR3 size: 14 residues. V was trimmed by 5 bases and J by 4 bases, leaving 15 bases between them. The source material was PBMCs from the stem cell graft donor, sampled from the stem cell graft. The chain carries TRBV20-1 and TRBJ2-1; D gene unclear. The TCR originated in a human donor who donated a stem cell graft to a child with acute myeloid leukemia. CDR3 DNA sequence: TGCAGTGCTCCTCGGGCTCTCTCGTACAATGAGCAGTTCTTC. The encoded protein is CSAPRALSYNEQFF.